The 30 T cell receptor beta chains given below trace back to one sample, sequenced in a study of memory CD4+ T cells and cytomegalovirus serostatus. Measured with immunoSEQ multiplex PCR; TCRdb has only the in-frame clones, and not every one. The sample shows about 50,000 clones, 65% to 85% of them seen only once. The sort gate was single viable CD3+CD4+CD8-CD45RO+ cells for memory CD4+ T cells. The sample consisted of memory CD4+ T cells from blood. The receptors stem from an adult in good health and CMV-seronegative.

V and J are TRBV15 and TRBJ1-2, with unresolved D. The CDR3 runs to 14 residues. Trimming removed 0 bases from V and 2 bases from J, with 7 bases in between. Germline V gives CDR1 LNHNV, CDR2 YYDKDF (reference sequence). CDR3 protein: CATSRELRNYGYTF. The CDR3 region has the DNA TGTGCCACCAGCAGAGAGCTCAGGAACTATGGCTACACCTTC.

In DNA form, the CDR3 reads TGTGCCAGCAGTGATAGGATCTCTGGGGCCAACGTCCTGACTTTC. Translation gives CASSDRISGANVLTF. The chain is built from TRBV25-1 and TRBJ2-6, with D unclear. V was cut by 3 bases and J by 0 bases, with 6 bases left in between. The CDR3 totals 15 residues. Germline values: CDR1 MGHDK, CDR2 SYGVNS.

The gene calls are TRBV7-9 and TRBJ1-1; 8 bases map to TRBD1. This CDR3 region has 14 residues. The V gene's germline CDR1 is SEHNR and CDR2 FQNEAQ (reference sequence). Unmatched junction bases numbered 4, after V lost 1 base and J lost 6 bases. CDR3: CASSLDRGFSEAFF. CDR3 bases: TGTGCCAGCAGCTTAGACAGGGGGTTTTCTGAAGCTTTCTTT.

V usage is TRBV30 and J usage is TRBJ1-2, with D possibly TRBD1 on 5 matching bases. Between the trimmed V and J ends, which lost 5 bases and 0 bases, there was a span of 13 bases. Germline V CDR1 and CDR2: GTSNPN, SVGIG (reference sequence). This CDR3 contains 14 residues. The CDR3 reads CAWVTGTANYGYTF. The CDR3 region has the DNA TGTGCCTGGGTAACAGGTACCGCTAACTATGGCTACACCTTC.

This clone is a singleton in its sample. The chain has TRBV5-1 and TRBJ1-1, with 7 bases fitting TRBD1. The CDR3 has 15 residues. CDR1 and CDR2 from the germline V gene are SGHRS and YFSETQ. The V and J ends lost 0 bases and 11 bases, in that order; junction bases with no gene match: 13. CDR3 amino acids: CASSLDFRGATEAFF. CDR3 DNA sequence: TGCGCCAGCAGCTTGGATTTCAGGGGGGCCACGGAGGCTTTCTTT.

J is TRBJ2-7 and V is TRBV6-4; D possibly corresponds to TRBD1 (6 bases). CDR1 is MRHNA, CDR2 SNTAGT, per germline. The CDR3 extends over 17 amino acids. The V end was cut by 2 bases, the J end by 5 bases, with 22 bases between. The CDR3 DNA follows: TGTGCCAGCAGTGACCCCTGGGGCAGGGGCTTTTCTCACGAGCAGTACTTC. This gives the protein CASSDPWGRGFSHEQYF.

The chain recombines TRBV18 with TRBJ1-4; D is unclear. Germline V gene data show CDR1 as KGHSH and CDR2 as LQKENI. Trimming cost V 3 bases and J 8 bases, with 10 bases left between them. The length of the CDR3 is 13 residues. CDR3 loop: CASSPMLGEKLFF. DNA for the CDR3: TGTGCCAGCTCACCGATGCTGGGGGAAAAACTGTTTTTT.

V gene TRBV7-9 combines with J gene TRBJ2-1; D is undetermined. V lost 0 bases, J lost 9 bases, and 12 bases lay in between. CDR1 and CDR2 from the germline V gene are SEHNR and FQNEAQ (reference sequence). CDR3 length: 14 amino acids. The CDR3 DNA reads as TGTGCCAGCAGCTTAGCGAGCCTCTTTAGTGAGCAGTTCTTC. Encoded protein: CASSLASLFSEQFF.

V usage is TRBV9 and J usage is TRBJ1-3, with D unresolved. V dropped 4 bases and J dropped 0 bases, with 8 bases sitting between them. Germline assignment: CDR1 SGDLS and CDR2 YYNGEE. The CDR3 loop spans 14 amino acids. CDR3: CASSITDSGNTIYF. As DNA, the CDR3 is TGTGCCAGCAGCATAACAGACTCTGGAAACACCATATATTTT.

The gene calls are TRBV28 and TRBJ1-3, with a tentative D call TRBD1 (5 bases). The germline CDR1 and CDR2 sequences are MDHEN and SYDVKM. The CDR3 totals 16 residues. V dropped 4 bases and J dropped 0 bases, with 13 bases sitting between them. The CDR3 protein is CASSWGGVASGNTIYF. Here the CDR3 DNA reads TGTGCCAGCAGTTGGGGGGGGGTAGCCTCTGGAAACACCATATATTTT.

This clone has just one count. The J gene is TRBJ1-4, the V gene TRBV4-1; TRBD1 matches at 7 bases. The CDR3 sequence is 16 residues long. Trimming cost V 3 bases and J 5 bases; bases outside gene matches: 9. Germline V gene lookup returns CDR1 MGHRA and CDR2 YSYEKL. The CDR3 bases are TGCGCCAGCAGCCATTCCAGGGGGGTGCAAAATGAAAAACTGTTTTTT. Its translation is CASSHSRGVQNEKLFF.

The chain carries TRBV5-6 and TRBJ2-7; the D gene is possibly TRBD1 (5 bases). V was trimmed by 2 bases and J by 4 bases, leaving 16 bases between them. This CDR3 is 15 amino acids long. Germline CDR1 reads SGHDT; CDR2 reads YYEEEE. The CDR3 DNA sequence: TGTGCCAGCAGCTTCAGGGCCCCGGCTAGTTACGAGCAGTACTTC. Translating gives CASSFRAPASYEQYF.

The J gene is TRBJ1-4, the V gene TRBV10-3, with 9 bases identical to TRBD1. V shed 0 bases and J 8 bases; nucleotides not matched to a gene: 7. The germline CDR1 and CDR2 sequences are ENHRY and SYGVKD. There are 16 residues in the CDR3. DNA of the CDR3: TGTGCCATCAGTGAGTCTAGGGGACAGGGAAGCGAAAAACTGTTTTTT. Its translation is CAISESRGQGSEKLFF.

This clone was counted a single time. V and J are TRBV2 and TRBJ2-1; either TRBD1 or TRBD2 may supply D (6 bases each). The CDR3 extends over 17 amino acids. The V and J ends lost 6 bases and 0 bases respectively, with 18 bases between them. Germline assignment: CDR1 SNHLY and CDR2 FYNNEI. For the CDR3, the DNA is TGTGCCAGCAGGCCATCGGGGGCTAAGAGCTCCTACAATGAGCAGTTCTTC. It encodes CASRPSGAKSSYNEQFF.

The rearrangement links TRBV2 to TRBJ1-2, with D uncertain. Trimming shortened V by 1 base and J by 8 bases, and 2 bases separated the two germline ends. The CDR3 covers 10 residues. Per the germline V gene, CDR1 is SNHLY and CDR2 is FYNNEI. The CDR3 loop reads CASSEEGYTF. The CDR3 bases are TGTGCCAGCAGTGAAGAGGGCTACACCTTC.

V and J are TRBV19 and TRBJ2-2, with D perhaps TRBD2 (5 bases). This CDR3 has 15 residues. From germline, CDR1 is LNHDA and CDR2 SQIVND (reference sequence). Trimming shortened V by 6 bases and J by 3 bases, and 14 bases separated the two germline ends. The CDR3 coding sequence is TGTGCCAGTAGGTCGGGGTCTTGGGACACCGGGGAGCTGTTTTTT. As protein: CASRSGSWDTGELFF. The full variable domain, with the rest looked up from reference TRBV19 and TRBJ2-2, is DGGITQSPKYLFRKEGQNVTLSCEQNLNHDAMYWYRQDPGQGLRLIYYSQIVNDFQKGDIAEGYSVSREKKESFPLTVTSAQKNPTAFYLCASRSGSWDTGELFFGEGSRLTVL.

This clone was recorded a few times. The chain has TRBV19 and TRBJ2-3; 7 bases are shared with TRBD2. In germline, CDR1 is LNHDA, CDR2 SQIVND (reference sequence). The CDR3 has 16 amino acids. The V and J ends lost 5 bases and 0 bases, in that order; junction bases with no gene match: 8. The CDR3 DNA reads as TGTGCCAGTAGTCCCCAATGGGGGGGAAGCACAGATACGCAGTATTTT. It encodes CASSPQWGGSTDTQYF.

CDR3 amino acids: CSARVGWEQYF. In DNA form, the CDR3 reads TGCAGTGCACGGGTGGGGTGGGAGCAGTACTTC. The rearrangement uses TRBV20-1 and TRBJ2-7; no reliable D call. V lost 6 bases, J lost 7 bases, and 13 bases lay in between. The CDR3 spans 11 residues. Germline lookup yields CDR1 DFQATT and CDR2 SNEGSKA (reference sequence).

The rearrangement joins TRBV13 to TRBJ1-2, with D unresolved. The germline CDR1 and CDR2 sequences are PRHDT and FYEKMQ (reference sequence). CDR3 length: 14 amino acids. The V end lost 6 bases, the J end lost 4 bases, and 15 bases lay between the germline ends. This CDR3 reads CASSIPRTVYGYTF. CDR3 DNA: TGTGCCAGCAGTATCCCCCGGACCGTCTATGGCTACACCTTC. Combining the CDR3 with reference TRBV13 and TRBJ1-2 gives the whole variable domain AAGVIQSPRHLIKEKRETATLKCYPIPRHDTVYWYQQGPGQDPQFLISFYEKMQSDKGSIPDRFSAQQFSDYHSELNMSSLELGDSALYFCASSIPRTVYGYTFGSGTRLTVV.

V gene TRBV28 combines with J gene TRBJ2-7; 10 bases align to TRBD2. Germline V CDR1 and CDR2: MDHEN, SYDVKM. The CDR3 loop spans 14 amino acids. The V segment lost 6 bases and the J segment 2 bases; nucleotides outside the gene matches: 4. CDR3 in amino acids: CASRLAGVTYEQYF. Written as DNA, the CDR3 is TGTGCCAGCAGGCTAGCGGGGGTAACCTACGAGCAGTACTTC.

The chain joins TRBV7-2 to TRBJ2-7; D remains unclear. Germline V gives CDR1 SGHTA, CDR2 FQGNSA. Trimming shortened V by 0 bases and J by 4 bases, and 7 bases separated the two germline ends. This CDR3 has 13 residues. CDR3: CASSLAQTYEQYF. In DNA form, the CDR3 reads TGTGCCAGCAGCTTAGCACAAACGTACGAGCAGTACTTC. Looking up the rest from reference TRBV7-2 and TRBJ2-7 gives the full variable domain: GAGVSQSPSNKVTEKGKDVELRCDPISGHTALYWYRQSLGQGLEFLIYFQGNSAPDKSGLPSDRFSAERTGGSVSTLTIQRTQQEDSAVYLCASSLAQTYEQYFGPGTRLTVT.

This clone was detected only a few times. V gene TRBV18 combines with J gene TRBJ1-1, with D possibly being TRBD1 (5 bases). CDR1 KGHSH and CDR2 LQKENI come from the germline V gene. Trimming shortened V by 0 bases and J by 1 base, and 30 bases separated the two germline ends. The CDR3 totals 22 residues. DNA of the CDR3: TGTGCCAGCTCACCACCGACAAGGACCTCAGGGTTATTTGGCCCCACGAACACTGAAGCTTTCTTT. Amino acid sequence: CASSPPTRTSGLFGPTNTEAFF.

The gene calls are TRBV15 and TRBJ2-1, with D perhaps TRBD2 (5 bases). CDR3 length: 15 residues. CDR1 and CDR2 from the germline V gene are LNHNV and YYDKDF (reference sequence). With 3 bases removed from V and 0 bases from J, the gap between germline ends came to 9 bases. The CDR3 nucleotides read TGTGCCACCAGCAGGCCAACTAGCTCCTACAATGAGCAGTTCTTC. Translating gives CATSRPTSSYNEQFF.

The CDR3 here is CASSLAGYRETQYF. CDR3 nucleotides: TGTGCCAGCAGCTTGGCCGGGTATAGGGAGACCCAGTACTTC. The rearrangement uses TRBV5-4 and TRBJ2-5; D is unclear. V was clipped by 0 bases and J by 5 bases, with 11 bases between them. Germline V lookup: CDR1 SGHNT, CDR2 YYREEE (reference sequence). The CDR3 runs 14 residues.

This clone is a singleton in its sample. The gene calls are TRBV7-8 and TRBJ2-3, with D perhaps given as TRBD1 or TRBD2 (5 bases each). V was pared by 5 bases and J by 0 bases, with 12 bases between. The CDR3 spans 15 residues. Germline CDR1 SGHVS, CDR2 FQNEAQ. The CDR3: CASSPGPTSTDTQYF. CDR3 nucleotide sequence: TGTGCCAGCAGCCCGGGGCCAACTAGCACAGATACGCAGTATTTT.

This chain links TRBV27 with TRBJ1-4; unclear D gene. This CDR3 contains 21 residues. Trimming cost V 0 bases and J 9 bases, with 32 bases left between them. Per the germline V gene, CDR1 is MNHEY and CDR2 is SMNVEV (reference sequence). This chain's CDR3 is CASSLSPLHTLSPLLTKKLFF. The DNA of the CDR3 is TGTGCCAGCAGTTTATCGCCCCTCCACACGTTAAGCCCCCTTCTGACAAAAAAACTGTTTTTT. Using reference TRBV27 and TRBJ1-4 for the parts outside the CDR3, the full variable domain is EAQVTQNPRYLITVTGKKLTVTCSQNMNHEYMSWYRQDPGLGLRQIYYSMNVEVTDKGDVPEGYKVSRKEKRNFPLILESPSPNQTSLYFCASSLSPLHTLSPLLTKKLFFGSGTQLSVL.

The chain links TRBV7-9 to TRBJ2-2; tentative D call: TRBD1 (6 bases). The CDR3 spans 19 residues. Germline CDR1 and CDR2: SEHNR and FQNEAQ (reference sequence). The V and J ends lost 5 bases and 4 bases respectively, with 26 bases between them. This CDR3 is CASSPWPFRPGATTGELFF. The CDR3 bases are TGTGCCAGCAGCCCCTGGCCGTTCCGACCAGGGGCGACCACCGGGGAGCTGTTTTTT.

The chain combines TRBV2 with TRBJ2-1; 13 nucleotides match TRBD2. V was clipped by 6 bases and J by 13 bases; unmatched bases: 12. CDR1 SNHLY and CDR2 FYNNEI come from the germline V gene. CDR3 length: 15 residues. The DNA for the CDR3 is TGTGCCAGCAGCTCGACTAGCGGGGGGTCCTCTACTCAGTTCTTC. It codes for CASSSTSGGSSTQFF.

The gene calls are TRBV28 and TRBJ1-1; D is unresolved. Germline-derived CDR1 and CDR2 are MDHEN and SYDVKM. Trimming pared 7 bases from V and 2 bases from J, leaving 14 bases between. The length of the CDR3 is 14 residues. This CDR3 reads CASTPSPLNTEAFF. The CDR3 DNA follows: TGTGCCAGCACCCCCTCGCCTTTAAACACTGAAGCTTTCTTT.

CDR3 residues: CASSKVALAGANNEQFF. The CDR3 bases are TGTGCCAGCAGCAAAGTCGCGTTGGCAGGGGCTAACAATGAGCAGTTCTTC. The J gene is TRBJ2-1, the V gene TRBV21-1; the table calls TRBD1, which could not be checked here. TRBV21-1 is designated a pseudogene. CDR3 length: 17 amino acids.